This T cell receptor beta chain derives from a study of T cells in Graves' hyperthyroidism and ophthalmopathy. The germline gives CDR1 SNHLY, CDR2 FYNNEI. The CDR3 runs to 15 residues. With 6 bases clipped from V and 6 bases from J, the junction kept 8 bases outside the gene matches. A lack of ophthalmopathy progression within 18 months defined stable Graves' hyperthyroidism. Hyperthyroidism in the patients, aged 18 to 65, was newly diagnosed and under 2 months in duration. Isolation of PBMCs was performed on about 10 ml fresh peripheral blood. Researchers amplified the TCR beta CDR3 regions from RNA transcripts. TCR CDR3 underwent first-round RT-PCR with the HTBI primer set. TCRdb reanalysed the multiplex PCR reads using MiXCR and keeps one entry per CDR3 protein. The sample consists of approximately 360,000 distinct CDR3 sequences, roughly 25% of them appearing once.

The material sequenced was blood. V gene TRBV2 combines with J gene TRBJ2-3; 11 bases agree with TRBD1. The sequence was collected from a man aged 50 to 60 with Graves' hyperthyroidism. CDR3: CASSAWDRGGDTQYF. The CDR3 DNA reads TGTGCCAGCAGCGCCTGGGACAGGGGGGGGGATACGCAGTATTTT.